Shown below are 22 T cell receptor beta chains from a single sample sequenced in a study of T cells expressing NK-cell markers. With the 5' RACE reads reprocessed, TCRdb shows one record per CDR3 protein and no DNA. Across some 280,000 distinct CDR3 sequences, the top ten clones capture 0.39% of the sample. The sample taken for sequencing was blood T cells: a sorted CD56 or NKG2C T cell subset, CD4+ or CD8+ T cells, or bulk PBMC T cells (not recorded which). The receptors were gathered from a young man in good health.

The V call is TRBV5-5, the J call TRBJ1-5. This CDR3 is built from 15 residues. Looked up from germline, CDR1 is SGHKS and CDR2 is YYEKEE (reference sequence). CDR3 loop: CASSNVDLGNQPQHF.

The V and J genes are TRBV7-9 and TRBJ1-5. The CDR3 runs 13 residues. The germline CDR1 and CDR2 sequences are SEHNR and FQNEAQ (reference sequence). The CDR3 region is CASSSFPNQPQHF.

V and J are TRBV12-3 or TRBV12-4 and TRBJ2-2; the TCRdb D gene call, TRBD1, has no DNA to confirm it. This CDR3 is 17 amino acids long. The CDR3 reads CASSLRGTGRNTGELFF.

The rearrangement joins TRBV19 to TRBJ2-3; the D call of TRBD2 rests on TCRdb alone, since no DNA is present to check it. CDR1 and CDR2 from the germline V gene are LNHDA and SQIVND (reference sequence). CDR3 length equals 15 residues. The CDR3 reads CASSAGLADTDTQYF.

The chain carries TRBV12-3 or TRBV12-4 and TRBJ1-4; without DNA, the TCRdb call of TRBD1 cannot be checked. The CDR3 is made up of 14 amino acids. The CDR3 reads CASSPRVEGEKLFF.

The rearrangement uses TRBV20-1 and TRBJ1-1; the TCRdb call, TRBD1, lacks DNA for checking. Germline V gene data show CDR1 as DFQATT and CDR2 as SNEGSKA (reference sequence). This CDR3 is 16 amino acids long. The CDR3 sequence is CSARDGRQGAYAEAFF.

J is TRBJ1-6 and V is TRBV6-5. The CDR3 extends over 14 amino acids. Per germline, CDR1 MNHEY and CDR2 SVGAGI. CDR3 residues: CASSYRPLGTPLHF.

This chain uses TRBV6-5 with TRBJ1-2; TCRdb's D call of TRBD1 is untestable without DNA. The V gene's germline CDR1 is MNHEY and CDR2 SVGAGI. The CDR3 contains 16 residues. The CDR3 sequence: CASSYALGRISLGYTF.

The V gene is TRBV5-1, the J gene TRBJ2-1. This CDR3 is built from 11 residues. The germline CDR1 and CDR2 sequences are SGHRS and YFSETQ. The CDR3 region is CASSLNNEQFF.

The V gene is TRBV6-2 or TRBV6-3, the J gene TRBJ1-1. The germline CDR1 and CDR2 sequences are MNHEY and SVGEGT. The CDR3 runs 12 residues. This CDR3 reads CASSYDRAEAFF.

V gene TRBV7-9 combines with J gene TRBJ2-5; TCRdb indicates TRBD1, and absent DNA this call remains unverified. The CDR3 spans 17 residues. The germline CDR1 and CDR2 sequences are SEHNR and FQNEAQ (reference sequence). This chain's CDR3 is CASSLGSWERRSETQYF. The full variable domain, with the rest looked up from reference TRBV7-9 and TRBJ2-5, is DTGVSQNPRHKITKRGQNVTFRCDPISEHNRLYWYRQTLGQGPEFLTYFQNEAQLEKSRLLSDRFSAERPKGSFSTLEIQRTEQGDSAMYLCASSLGSWERRSETQYFGPGTRLLVL.

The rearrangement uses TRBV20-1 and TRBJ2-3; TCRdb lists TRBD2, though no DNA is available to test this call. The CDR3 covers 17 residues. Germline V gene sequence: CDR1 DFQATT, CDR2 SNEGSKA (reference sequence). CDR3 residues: CSARAGTSGREWGTQYF.

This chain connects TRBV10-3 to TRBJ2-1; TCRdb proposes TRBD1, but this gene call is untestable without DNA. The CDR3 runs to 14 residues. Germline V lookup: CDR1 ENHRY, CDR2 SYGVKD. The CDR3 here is CAISLDRTYNEQFF.

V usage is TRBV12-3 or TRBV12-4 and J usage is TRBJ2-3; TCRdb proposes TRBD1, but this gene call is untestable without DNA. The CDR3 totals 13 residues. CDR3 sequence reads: CASGDLRADTQYF.

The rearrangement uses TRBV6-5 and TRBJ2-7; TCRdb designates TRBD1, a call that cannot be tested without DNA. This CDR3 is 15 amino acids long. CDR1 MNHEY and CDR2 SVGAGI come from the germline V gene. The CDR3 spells CASSWTGDYSYEQYF.

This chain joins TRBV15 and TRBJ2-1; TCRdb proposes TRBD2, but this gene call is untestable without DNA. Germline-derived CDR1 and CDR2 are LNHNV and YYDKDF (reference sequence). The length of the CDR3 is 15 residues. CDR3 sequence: CATSRLAGRRNEQFF.

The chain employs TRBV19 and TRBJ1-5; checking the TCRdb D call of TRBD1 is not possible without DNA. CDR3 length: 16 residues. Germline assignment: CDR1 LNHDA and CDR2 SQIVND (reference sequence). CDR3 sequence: CASSKGGGMSNQPQHF. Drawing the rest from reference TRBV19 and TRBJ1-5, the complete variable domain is DGGITQSPKYLFRKEGQNVTLSCEQNLNHDAMYWYRQDPGQGLRLIYYSQIVNDFQKGDIAEGYSVSREKKESFPLTVTSAQKNPTAFYLCASSKGGGMSNQPQHFGDGTRLSIL.

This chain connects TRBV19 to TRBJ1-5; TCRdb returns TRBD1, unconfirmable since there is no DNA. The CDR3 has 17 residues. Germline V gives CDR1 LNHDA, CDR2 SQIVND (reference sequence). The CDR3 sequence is CASGAGARNIGNQPQHF.

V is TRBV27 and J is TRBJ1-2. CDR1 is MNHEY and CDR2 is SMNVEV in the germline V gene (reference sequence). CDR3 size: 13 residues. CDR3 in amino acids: CASSFSEGSGYTF.

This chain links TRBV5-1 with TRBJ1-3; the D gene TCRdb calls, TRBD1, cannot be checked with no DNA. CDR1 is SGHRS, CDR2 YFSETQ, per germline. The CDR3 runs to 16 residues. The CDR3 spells CASSASRDVSGNTIYF. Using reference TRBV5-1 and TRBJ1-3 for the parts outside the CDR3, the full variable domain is KAGVTQTPRYLIKTRGQQVTLSCSPISGHRSVSWYQQTPGQGLQFLFEYFSETQRNKGNFPGRFSGRQFSNSRSEMNVSTLELGDSALYLCASSASRDVSGNTIYFGEGSWLTVV.

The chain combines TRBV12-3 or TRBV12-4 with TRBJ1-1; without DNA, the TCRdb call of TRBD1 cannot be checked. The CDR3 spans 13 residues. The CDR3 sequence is CASNGGYYTEAFF.

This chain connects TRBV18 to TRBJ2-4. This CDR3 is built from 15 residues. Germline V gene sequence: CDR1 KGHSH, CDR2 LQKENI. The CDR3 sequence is CASRESGLAKNIQYF.